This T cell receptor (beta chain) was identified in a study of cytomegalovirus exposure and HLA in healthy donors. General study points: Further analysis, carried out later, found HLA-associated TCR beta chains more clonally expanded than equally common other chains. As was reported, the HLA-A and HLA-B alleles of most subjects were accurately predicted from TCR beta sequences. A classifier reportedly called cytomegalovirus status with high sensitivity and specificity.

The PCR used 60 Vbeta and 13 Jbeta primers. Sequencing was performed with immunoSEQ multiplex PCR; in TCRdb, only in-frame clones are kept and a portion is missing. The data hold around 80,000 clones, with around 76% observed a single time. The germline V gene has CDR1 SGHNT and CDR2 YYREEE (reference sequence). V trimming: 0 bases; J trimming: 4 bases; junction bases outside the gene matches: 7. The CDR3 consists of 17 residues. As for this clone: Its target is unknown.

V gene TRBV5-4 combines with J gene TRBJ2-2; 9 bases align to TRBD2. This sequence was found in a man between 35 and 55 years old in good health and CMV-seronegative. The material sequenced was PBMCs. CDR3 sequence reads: CASSLDVAGGVTGELFF. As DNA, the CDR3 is TGTGCCAGCAGCTTGGATGTCGCGGGAGGGGTCACCGGGGAGCTGTTTTTT.